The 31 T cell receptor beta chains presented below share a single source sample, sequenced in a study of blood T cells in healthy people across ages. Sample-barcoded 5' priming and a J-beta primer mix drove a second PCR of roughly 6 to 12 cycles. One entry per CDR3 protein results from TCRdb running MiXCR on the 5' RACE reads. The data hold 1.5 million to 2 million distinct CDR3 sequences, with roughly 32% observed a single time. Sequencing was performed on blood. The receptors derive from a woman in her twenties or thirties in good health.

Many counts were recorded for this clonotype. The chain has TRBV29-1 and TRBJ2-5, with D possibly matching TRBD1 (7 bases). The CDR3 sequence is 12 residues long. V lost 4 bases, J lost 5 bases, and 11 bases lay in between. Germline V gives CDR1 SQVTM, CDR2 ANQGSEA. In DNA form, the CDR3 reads TGCAGCGTTGCAGGGGGGCCTGAGACCCAGTACTTC. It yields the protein CSVAGGPETQYF.

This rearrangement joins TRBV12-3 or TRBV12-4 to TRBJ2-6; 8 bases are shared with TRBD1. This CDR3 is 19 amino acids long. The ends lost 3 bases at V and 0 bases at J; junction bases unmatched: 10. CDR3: CASSLRSGTGSSGANVLTF. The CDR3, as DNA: TGTGCCAGCAGTTTGCGCTCCGGGACAGGCAGCTCTGGGGCCAACGTCCTGACTTTC.

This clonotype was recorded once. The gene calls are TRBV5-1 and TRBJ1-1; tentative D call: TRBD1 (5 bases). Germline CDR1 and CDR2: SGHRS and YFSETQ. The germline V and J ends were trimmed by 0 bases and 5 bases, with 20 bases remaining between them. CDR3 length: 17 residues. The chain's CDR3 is CASSLAGTGSLKTEAFF. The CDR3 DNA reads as TGCGCCAGCAGCTTGGCGGGCACAGGCTCCCTTAAGACTGAAGCTTTCTTT.

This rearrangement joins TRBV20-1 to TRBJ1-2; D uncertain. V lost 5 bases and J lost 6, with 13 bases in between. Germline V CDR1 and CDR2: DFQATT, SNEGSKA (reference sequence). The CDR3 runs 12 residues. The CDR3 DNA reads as TGCAGTGCTGAGCTCCGGGGTGATGGCTACACCTTC. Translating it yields CSAELRGDGYTF.

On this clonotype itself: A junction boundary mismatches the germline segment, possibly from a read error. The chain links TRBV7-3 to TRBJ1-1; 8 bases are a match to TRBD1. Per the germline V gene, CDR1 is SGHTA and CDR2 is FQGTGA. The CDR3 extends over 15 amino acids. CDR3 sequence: CASSLTTGVHTGAFF. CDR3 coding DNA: TGTGCCAGCAGCTTAACGACAGGGGTGCACACTGGAGCTTTCTTT.

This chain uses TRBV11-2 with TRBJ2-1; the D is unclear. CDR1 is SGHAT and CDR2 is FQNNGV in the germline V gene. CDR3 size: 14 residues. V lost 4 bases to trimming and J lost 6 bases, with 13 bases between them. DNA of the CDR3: TGTGCCAGCAGCTGGACGTTGGACGGCAATGAGCAGTTCTTC. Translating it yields CASSWTLDGNEQFF.

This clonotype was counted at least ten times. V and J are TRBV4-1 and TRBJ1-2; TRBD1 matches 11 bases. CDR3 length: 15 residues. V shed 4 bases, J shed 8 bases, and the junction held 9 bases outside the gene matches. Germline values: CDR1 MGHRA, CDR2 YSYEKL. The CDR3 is CASSPRWGQGEGYTF. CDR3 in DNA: TGCGCCAGCAGCCCCCGATGGGGACAGGGGGAAGGCTACACCTTC.

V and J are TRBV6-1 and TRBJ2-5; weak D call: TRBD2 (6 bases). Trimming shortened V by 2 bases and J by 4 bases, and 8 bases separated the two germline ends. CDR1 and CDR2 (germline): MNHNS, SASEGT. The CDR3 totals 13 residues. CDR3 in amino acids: CASSEMEGETQYF. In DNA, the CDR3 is TGTGCCAGCAGTGAAATGGAGGGAGAGACCCAGTACTTC.

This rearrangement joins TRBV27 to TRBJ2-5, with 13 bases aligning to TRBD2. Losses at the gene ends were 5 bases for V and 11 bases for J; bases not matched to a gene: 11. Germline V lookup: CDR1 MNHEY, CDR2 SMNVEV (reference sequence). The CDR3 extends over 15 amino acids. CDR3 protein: CASSQLAGGPNEQYF. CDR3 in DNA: TGTGCCAGCAGTCAACTAGCGGGGGGGCCCAATGAGCAGTACTTC.

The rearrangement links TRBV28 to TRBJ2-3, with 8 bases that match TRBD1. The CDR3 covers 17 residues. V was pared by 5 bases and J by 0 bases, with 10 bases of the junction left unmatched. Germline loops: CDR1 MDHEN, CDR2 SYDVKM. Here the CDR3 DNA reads TGTGCCAGCAGTCCGCAACGGACAGGGAGAAGCACAGATACGCAGTATTTT. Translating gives CASSPQRTGRSTDTQYF.

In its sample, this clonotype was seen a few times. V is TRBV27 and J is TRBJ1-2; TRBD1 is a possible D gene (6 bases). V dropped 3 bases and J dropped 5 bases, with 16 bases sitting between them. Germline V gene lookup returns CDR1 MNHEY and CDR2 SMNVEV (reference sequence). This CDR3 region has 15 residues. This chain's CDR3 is CASSLSLRGTYGYTF. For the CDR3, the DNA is TGTGCCAGCAGTTTGTCTCTCAGGGGCACATATGGCTACACCTTC.

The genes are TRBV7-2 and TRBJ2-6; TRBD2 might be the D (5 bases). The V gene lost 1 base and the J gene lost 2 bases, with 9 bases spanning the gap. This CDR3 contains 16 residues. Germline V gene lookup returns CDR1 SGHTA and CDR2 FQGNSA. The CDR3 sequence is CASSLEAATGANVLTF. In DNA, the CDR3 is TGTGCCAGCAGCTTAGAAGCGGCGACTGGGGCCAACGTCCTGACTTTC.

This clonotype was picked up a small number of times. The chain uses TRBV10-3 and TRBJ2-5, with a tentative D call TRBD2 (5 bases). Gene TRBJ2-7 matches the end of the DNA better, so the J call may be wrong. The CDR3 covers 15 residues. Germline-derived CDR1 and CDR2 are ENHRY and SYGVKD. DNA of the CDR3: TGTGCCATCAGTGAGGGTGGAGGTCTAATCTACGAGCAGTACTTC. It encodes CAISEGGGLIYEQYF.

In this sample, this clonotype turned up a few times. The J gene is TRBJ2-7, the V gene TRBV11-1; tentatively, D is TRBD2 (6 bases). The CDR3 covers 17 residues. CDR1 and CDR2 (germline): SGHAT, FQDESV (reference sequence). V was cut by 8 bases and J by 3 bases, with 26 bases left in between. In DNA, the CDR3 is TGTGCCAGCGGACCTTTTGCTGAGGCAGGGAGGCTCTACGAGCAGTACTTC. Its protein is CASGPFAEAGRLYEQYF.

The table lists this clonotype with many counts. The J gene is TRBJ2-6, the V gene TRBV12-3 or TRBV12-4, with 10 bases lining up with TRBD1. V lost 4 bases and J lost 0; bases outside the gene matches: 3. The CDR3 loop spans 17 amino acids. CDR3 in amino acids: CASSYRTGGSGANVLTF. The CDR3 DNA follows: TGTGCCAGCAGTTACAGGACAGGGGGCTCTGGGGCCAACGTCCTGACTTTC.

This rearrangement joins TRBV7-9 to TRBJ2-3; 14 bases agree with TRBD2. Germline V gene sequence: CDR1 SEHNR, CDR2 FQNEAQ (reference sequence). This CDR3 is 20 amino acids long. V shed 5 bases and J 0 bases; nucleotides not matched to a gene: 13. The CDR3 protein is CASSLGLAGGPSLSTDTQYF. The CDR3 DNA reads TGTGCCAGCAGCCTAGGACTAGCGGGGGGTCCTTCCCTTAGCACAGATACGCAGTATTTT.

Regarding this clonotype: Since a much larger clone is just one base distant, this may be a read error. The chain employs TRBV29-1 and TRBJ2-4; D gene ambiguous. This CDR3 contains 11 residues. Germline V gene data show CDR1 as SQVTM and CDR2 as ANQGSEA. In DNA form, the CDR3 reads TGCAGCGTTGATCTCAGAAACACTCAGTACTTC. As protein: CSVDLRNTQYF.

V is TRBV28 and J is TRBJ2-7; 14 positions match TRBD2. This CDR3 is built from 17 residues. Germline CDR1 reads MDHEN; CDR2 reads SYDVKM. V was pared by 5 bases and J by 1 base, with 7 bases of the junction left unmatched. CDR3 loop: CASSTGLAGGVSYEQYF. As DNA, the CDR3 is TGTGCCAGCAGTACCGGACTAGCGGGAGGTGTATCCTACGAGCAGTACTTC. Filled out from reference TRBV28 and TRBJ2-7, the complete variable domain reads DVKVTQSSRYLVKRTGEKVFLECVQDMDHENMFWYRQDPGLGLRLIYFSYDVKMKEKGDIPEGYSVSREKKERFSLILESASTNQTSMYLCASSTGLAGGVSYEQYFGPGTRLTVT.

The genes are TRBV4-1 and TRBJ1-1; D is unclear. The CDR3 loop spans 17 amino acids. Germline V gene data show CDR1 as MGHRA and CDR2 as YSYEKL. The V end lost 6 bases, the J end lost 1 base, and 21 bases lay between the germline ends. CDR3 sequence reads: CASRAKVLRNENTEAFF. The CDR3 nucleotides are TGCGCCAGCAGAGCCAAGGTACTGAGAAATGAGAACACTGAAGCTTTCTTT.

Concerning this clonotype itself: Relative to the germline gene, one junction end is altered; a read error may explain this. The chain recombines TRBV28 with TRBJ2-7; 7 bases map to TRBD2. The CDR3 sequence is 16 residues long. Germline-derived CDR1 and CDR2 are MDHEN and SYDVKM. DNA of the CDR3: TGTGCCAGCAGTTTTGCTTCGGCGGGAGCCTCCCACGAGCAGTACTTC. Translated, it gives CASSFASAGASHEQYF.

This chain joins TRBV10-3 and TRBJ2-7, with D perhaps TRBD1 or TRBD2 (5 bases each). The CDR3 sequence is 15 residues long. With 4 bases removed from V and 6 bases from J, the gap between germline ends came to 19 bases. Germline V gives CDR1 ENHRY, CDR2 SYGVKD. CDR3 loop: CAISGGSLAVGEQYF. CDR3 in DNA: TGTGCCATCAGTGGGGGGAGTCTAGCCGTGGGCGAGCAGTACTTC.

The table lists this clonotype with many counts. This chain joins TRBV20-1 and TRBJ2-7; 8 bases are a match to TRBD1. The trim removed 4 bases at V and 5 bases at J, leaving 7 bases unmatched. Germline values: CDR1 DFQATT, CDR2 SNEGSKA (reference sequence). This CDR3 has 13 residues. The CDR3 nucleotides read TGCAGTGCTACAAGACAGGGGAGCCACGAGCAGTACTTC. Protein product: CSATRQGSHEQYF.

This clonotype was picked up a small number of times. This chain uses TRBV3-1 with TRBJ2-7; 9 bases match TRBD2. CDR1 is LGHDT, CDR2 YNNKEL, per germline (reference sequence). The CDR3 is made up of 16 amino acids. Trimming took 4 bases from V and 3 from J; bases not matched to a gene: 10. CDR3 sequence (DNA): TGTGCCAGCAGCCCAGGCGGGGGGGGCAGAAACTACGAGCAGTACTTC. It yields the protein CASSPGGGGRNYEQYF.

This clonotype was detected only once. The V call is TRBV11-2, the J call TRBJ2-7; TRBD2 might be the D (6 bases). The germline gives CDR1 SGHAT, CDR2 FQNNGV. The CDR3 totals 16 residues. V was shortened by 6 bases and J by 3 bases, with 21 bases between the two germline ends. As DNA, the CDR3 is TGTGCCAGCAGGACGGGGAGCGGGTGGACTGACTACGAGCAGTACTTC. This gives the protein CASRTGSGWTDYEQYF.

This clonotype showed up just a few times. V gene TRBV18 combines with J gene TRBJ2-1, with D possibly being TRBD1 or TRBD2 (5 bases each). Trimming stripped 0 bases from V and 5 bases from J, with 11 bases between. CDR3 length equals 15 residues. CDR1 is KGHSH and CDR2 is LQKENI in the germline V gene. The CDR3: CASSPPGDLNNEQFF. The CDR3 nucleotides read TGTGCCAGCTCACCACCCGGGGACCTCAACAATGAGCAGTTCTTC.

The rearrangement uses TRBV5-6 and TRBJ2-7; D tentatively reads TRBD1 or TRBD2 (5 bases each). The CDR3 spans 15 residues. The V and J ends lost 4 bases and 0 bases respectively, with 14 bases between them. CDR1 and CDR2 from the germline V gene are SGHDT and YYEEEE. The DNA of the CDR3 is TGTGCCAGCAGCCCCCCCCCAGGGAGCTCCTACGAGCAGTACTTC. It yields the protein CASSPPPGSSYEQYF.

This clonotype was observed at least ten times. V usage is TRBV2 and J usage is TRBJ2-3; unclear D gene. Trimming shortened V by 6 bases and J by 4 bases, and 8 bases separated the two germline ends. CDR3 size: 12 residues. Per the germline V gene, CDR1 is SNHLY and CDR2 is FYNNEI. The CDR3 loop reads CASSTGADTQYF. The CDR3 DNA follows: TGTGCCAGCAGCACCGGCGCAGATACGCAGTATTTT. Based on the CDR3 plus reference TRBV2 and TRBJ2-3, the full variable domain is EPEVTQTPSHQVTQMGQEVILRCVPISNHLYFYWYRQILGQKVEFLVSFYNNEISEKSEIFDDQFSVERPDGSNFTLKIRSTKLEDSAMYFCASSTGADTQYFGPGTRLTVL.

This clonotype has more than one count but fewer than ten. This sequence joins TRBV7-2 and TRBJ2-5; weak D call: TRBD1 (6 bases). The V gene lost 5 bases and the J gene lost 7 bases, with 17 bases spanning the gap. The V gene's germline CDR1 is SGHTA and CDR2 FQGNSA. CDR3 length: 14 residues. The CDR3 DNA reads TGTGCCAGCAGCCCCGGGACACCGATTCGGACCCAGTACTTC. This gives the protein CASSPGTPIRTQYF.

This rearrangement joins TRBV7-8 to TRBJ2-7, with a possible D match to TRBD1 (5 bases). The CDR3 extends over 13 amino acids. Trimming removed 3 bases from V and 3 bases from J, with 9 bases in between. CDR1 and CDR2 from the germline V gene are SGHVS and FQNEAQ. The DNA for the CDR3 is TGTGCCAGCAGCTTCGACAGAATCTACGAGCAGTACTTC. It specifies CASSFDRIYEQYF. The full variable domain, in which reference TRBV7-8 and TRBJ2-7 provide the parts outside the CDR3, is GAGVSQSPRYKVAKRGQDVALRCDPISGHVSLFWYQQALGQGPEFLTYFQNEAQLDKSGLPSDRFFAERPEGSVSTLKIQRTQQEDSAVYLCASSFDRIYEQYFGPGTRLTVT.

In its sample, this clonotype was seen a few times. The CDR3 region is CASRVRAGELFF. CDR3 DNA sequence: TGTGCCAGCAGGGTCCGGGCCGGGGAGCTGTTTTTT. This chain joins TRBV2 and TRBJ2-2, with D unclear. Germline V lookup: CDR1 SNHLY, CDR2 FYNNEI. The CDR3 sequence is 12 residues long. V lost 6 bases to trimming and J lost 6 bases, with 8 bases between them.

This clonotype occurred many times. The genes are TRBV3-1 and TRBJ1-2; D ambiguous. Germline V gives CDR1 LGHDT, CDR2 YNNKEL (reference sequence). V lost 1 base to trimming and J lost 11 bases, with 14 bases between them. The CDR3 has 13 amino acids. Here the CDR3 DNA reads TGTGCCAGCAGCCAAGGAGCAGATAGTTCATACACCTTC. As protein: CASSQGADSSYTF.